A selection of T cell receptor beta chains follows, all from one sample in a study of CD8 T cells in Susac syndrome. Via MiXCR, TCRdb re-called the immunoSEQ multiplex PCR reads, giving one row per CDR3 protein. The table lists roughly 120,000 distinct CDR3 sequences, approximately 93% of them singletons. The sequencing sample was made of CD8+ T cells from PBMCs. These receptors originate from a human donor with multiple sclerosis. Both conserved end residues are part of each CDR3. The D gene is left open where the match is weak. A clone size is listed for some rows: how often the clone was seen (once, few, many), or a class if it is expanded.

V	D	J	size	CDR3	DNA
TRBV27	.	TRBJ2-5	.	CASSWGRLETQYF	TGTGCCAGCAGTTGGGGGCGGTTGGAGACCCAGTACTTC
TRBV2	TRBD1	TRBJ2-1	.	CASIPPTGGVNEQFF	TGTGCCAGCATTCCGCCGACAGGGGGTGTTAATGAGCAGTTCTTC
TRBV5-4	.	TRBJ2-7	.	CASSGGAASYEQYF	TGTGCCAGCAGCGGGGGGGCAGCCTCCTACGAGCAGTACTTC
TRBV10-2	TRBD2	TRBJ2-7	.	CASSDPAGLSYEQYF	TGCGCCAGCAGTGACCCAGCGGGACTATCTTACGAGCAGTACTTC
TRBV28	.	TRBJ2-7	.	CASSFRGFEQYF	TGTGCCAGCAGTTTCAGAGGGTTCGAGCAGTACTTC
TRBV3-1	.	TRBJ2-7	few	CASSQEGAYEQYF	TGTGCCAGCAGCCAAGAGGGGGCCTACGAGCAGTACTTC
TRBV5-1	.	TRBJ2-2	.	CASSLEGTGANTGELFF	TGCGCCAGCAGCTTAGAGGGGACGGGCGCGAACACCGGGGAGCTGTTTTTT
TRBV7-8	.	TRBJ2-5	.	CASSLGGRYLETQYF	TGTGCCAGCAGCTTAGGCGGAAGGTACCTAGAGACCCAGTACTTC
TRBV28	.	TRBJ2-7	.	CASSLLVPTYEQYF	TGTGCCAGCAGTTTATTAGTACCTACCTACGAGCAGTACTTC
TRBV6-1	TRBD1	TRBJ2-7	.	CASTNRDRTYEQYF	TGTGCCAGCACTAACCGGGACAGGACCTACGAGCAGTACTTC
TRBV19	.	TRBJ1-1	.	CASSIDLSLNTEAFF	TGTGCCAGTAGTATAGATCTATCCCTAAACACTGAAGCTTTCTTT
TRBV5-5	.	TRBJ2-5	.	CASSLVYKETQYF	TGTGCCAGCAGCTTGGTGTATAAGGAGACCCAGTACTTC
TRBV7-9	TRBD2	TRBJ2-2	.	CASSANIRLADTGELFF	TGTGCCAGCAGCGCGAATATACGACTAGCTGACACCGGGGAGCTGTTTTTT
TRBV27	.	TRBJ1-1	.	CASSPLPRRNTEAFF	TGTGCCAGCAGTCCCCTCCCGAGGAGGAACACTGAAGCTTTCTTT
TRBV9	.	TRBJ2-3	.	CASSVGGRDTQYF	TGTGCCAGCAGCGTAGGAGGGAGGGATACGCAGTATTTT
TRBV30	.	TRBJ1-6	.	CAWSVGRPPLHF	TGTGCCTGGAGTGTCGGACGTCCACCCCTCCACTTT